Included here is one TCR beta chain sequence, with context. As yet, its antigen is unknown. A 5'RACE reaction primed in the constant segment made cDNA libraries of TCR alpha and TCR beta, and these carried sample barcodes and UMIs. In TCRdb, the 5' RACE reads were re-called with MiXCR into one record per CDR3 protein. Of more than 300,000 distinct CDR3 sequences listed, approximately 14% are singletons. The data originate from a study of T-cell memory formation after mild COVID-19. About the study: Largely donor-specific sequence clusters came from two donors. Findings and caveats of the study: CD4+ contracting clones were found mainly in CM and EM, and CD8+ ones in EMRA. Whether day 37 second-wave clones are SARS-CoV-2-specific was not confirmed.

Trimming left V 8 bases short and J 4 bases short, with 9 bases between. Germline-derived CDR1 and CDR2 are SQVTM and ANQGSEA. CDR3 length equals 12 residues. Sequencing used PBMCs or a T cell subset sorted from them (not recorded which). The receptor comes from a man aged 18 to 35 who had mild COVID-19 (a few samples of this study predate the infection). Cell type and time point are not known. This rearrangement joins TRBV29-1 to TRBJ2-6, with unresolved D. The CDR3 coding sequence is TGCAGCTCCTCCGACGGGGCCAACGTCCTGACTTTC. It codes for CSSSDGANVLTF.